This record concerns one TCR beta chain sequence. What it binds is unknown. The junction shows a germline mismatch at one end, possibly a read error. The data were obtained in a study of radiotherapy plus CTLA-4 blockade in lung cancer. In the study overall: Objective response rate was 18%; disease control rate, less than 40%. Regarding the study as a whole: The best predictor of response was reported to be early blood T cell clone dynamics, with interferon-beta. Once radiotherapy plus ipilimumab had been given, TCR clones derived from tumor expanded in blood.

Lung cancer patients with chemo-refractory metastatic non-small-cell disease were given focal radiation plus CTLA-4 blockade with ipilimumab. CDR1 is SSHAT and CDR2 is FNYEAQ in the germline V gene (reference sequence). The CDR3 sequence is 14 residues long. The assay was immunoSEQ multiplex PCR, and TCRdb's table has in-frame clones only and misses some. The profile shows roughly 98,000 clones, over 75% of them singletons. This receptor was obtained from a human donor with non-small cell lung cancer that progressed on radiotherapy plus ipilimumab. The J gene is TRBJ2-3, the V gene TRBV7-7; D is perhaps TRBD2 (6 bases). The source was peripheral blood, collected from a patient treated with radiotherapy plus ipilimumab. The CDR3 nucleotides are TGTGCTAGCAGCTTAGGGACTGGGTTGGATACGCAGTATTTT. This codes for CASSLGTGLDTQYF.